This T cell receptor beta chain was sequenced during a study of patients and donors after allogeneic stem cell transplantation. The CDR3 has 14 residues. Trimming removed 2 bases from V and 2 bases from J, with 9 bases in between. Germline CDR1 and CDR2: SGDLS and YYNGEE. TCRdb used MiXCR to reprocess the RT-PCR reads, holding one entry per CDR3 protein. Of over 150,000 distinct CDR3 sequences in the sample, 41% were seen once. This clonotype was seen only a few times. The sample taken for sequencing was blood, either unsorted or a sorted T cell fraction (not recorded which). This clonotype was sampled from a human donor who was either an allogeneic HSCT recipient or a stem cell or donor lymphocyte infusion donor (not recorded which). It is not recorded whose cells these are; they may come from a transplant donor. V is TRBV9 and J is TRBJ2-3; D call uncertain. The CDR3 bases are TGTGCCAGCAGCGTGGCACGTCTCACAGATACGCAGTATTTT. This encodes CASSVARLTDTQYF.